This T cell receptor (beta chain) stems from a study of blood T cell repertoires in COVID-19. Only in-frame clones appear in the TCRdb table, and some are missing; sequencing was by immunoSEQ multiplex PCR. Of 250,000 or so clones in the sample, about 83% are singletons; the top ten hold over 4.5%. V shed 2 bases and J shed 4 bases, with 7 bases lying between them. Germline V gene sequence: CDR1 SGHNT, CDR2 YYREEE (reference sequence). The CDR3 contains 12 residues. Sequencing input: peripheral blood. This sequence was found in a human donor in a cohort sampled during active COVID-19. J is TRBJ2-7 and V is TRBV5-4; D possibly corresponds to TRBD2 (5 bases). Here the CDR3 reads CASSFGEYEQYF. CDR3 bases: TGTGCCAGCAGCTTCGGGGAATACGAGCAGTACTTC.